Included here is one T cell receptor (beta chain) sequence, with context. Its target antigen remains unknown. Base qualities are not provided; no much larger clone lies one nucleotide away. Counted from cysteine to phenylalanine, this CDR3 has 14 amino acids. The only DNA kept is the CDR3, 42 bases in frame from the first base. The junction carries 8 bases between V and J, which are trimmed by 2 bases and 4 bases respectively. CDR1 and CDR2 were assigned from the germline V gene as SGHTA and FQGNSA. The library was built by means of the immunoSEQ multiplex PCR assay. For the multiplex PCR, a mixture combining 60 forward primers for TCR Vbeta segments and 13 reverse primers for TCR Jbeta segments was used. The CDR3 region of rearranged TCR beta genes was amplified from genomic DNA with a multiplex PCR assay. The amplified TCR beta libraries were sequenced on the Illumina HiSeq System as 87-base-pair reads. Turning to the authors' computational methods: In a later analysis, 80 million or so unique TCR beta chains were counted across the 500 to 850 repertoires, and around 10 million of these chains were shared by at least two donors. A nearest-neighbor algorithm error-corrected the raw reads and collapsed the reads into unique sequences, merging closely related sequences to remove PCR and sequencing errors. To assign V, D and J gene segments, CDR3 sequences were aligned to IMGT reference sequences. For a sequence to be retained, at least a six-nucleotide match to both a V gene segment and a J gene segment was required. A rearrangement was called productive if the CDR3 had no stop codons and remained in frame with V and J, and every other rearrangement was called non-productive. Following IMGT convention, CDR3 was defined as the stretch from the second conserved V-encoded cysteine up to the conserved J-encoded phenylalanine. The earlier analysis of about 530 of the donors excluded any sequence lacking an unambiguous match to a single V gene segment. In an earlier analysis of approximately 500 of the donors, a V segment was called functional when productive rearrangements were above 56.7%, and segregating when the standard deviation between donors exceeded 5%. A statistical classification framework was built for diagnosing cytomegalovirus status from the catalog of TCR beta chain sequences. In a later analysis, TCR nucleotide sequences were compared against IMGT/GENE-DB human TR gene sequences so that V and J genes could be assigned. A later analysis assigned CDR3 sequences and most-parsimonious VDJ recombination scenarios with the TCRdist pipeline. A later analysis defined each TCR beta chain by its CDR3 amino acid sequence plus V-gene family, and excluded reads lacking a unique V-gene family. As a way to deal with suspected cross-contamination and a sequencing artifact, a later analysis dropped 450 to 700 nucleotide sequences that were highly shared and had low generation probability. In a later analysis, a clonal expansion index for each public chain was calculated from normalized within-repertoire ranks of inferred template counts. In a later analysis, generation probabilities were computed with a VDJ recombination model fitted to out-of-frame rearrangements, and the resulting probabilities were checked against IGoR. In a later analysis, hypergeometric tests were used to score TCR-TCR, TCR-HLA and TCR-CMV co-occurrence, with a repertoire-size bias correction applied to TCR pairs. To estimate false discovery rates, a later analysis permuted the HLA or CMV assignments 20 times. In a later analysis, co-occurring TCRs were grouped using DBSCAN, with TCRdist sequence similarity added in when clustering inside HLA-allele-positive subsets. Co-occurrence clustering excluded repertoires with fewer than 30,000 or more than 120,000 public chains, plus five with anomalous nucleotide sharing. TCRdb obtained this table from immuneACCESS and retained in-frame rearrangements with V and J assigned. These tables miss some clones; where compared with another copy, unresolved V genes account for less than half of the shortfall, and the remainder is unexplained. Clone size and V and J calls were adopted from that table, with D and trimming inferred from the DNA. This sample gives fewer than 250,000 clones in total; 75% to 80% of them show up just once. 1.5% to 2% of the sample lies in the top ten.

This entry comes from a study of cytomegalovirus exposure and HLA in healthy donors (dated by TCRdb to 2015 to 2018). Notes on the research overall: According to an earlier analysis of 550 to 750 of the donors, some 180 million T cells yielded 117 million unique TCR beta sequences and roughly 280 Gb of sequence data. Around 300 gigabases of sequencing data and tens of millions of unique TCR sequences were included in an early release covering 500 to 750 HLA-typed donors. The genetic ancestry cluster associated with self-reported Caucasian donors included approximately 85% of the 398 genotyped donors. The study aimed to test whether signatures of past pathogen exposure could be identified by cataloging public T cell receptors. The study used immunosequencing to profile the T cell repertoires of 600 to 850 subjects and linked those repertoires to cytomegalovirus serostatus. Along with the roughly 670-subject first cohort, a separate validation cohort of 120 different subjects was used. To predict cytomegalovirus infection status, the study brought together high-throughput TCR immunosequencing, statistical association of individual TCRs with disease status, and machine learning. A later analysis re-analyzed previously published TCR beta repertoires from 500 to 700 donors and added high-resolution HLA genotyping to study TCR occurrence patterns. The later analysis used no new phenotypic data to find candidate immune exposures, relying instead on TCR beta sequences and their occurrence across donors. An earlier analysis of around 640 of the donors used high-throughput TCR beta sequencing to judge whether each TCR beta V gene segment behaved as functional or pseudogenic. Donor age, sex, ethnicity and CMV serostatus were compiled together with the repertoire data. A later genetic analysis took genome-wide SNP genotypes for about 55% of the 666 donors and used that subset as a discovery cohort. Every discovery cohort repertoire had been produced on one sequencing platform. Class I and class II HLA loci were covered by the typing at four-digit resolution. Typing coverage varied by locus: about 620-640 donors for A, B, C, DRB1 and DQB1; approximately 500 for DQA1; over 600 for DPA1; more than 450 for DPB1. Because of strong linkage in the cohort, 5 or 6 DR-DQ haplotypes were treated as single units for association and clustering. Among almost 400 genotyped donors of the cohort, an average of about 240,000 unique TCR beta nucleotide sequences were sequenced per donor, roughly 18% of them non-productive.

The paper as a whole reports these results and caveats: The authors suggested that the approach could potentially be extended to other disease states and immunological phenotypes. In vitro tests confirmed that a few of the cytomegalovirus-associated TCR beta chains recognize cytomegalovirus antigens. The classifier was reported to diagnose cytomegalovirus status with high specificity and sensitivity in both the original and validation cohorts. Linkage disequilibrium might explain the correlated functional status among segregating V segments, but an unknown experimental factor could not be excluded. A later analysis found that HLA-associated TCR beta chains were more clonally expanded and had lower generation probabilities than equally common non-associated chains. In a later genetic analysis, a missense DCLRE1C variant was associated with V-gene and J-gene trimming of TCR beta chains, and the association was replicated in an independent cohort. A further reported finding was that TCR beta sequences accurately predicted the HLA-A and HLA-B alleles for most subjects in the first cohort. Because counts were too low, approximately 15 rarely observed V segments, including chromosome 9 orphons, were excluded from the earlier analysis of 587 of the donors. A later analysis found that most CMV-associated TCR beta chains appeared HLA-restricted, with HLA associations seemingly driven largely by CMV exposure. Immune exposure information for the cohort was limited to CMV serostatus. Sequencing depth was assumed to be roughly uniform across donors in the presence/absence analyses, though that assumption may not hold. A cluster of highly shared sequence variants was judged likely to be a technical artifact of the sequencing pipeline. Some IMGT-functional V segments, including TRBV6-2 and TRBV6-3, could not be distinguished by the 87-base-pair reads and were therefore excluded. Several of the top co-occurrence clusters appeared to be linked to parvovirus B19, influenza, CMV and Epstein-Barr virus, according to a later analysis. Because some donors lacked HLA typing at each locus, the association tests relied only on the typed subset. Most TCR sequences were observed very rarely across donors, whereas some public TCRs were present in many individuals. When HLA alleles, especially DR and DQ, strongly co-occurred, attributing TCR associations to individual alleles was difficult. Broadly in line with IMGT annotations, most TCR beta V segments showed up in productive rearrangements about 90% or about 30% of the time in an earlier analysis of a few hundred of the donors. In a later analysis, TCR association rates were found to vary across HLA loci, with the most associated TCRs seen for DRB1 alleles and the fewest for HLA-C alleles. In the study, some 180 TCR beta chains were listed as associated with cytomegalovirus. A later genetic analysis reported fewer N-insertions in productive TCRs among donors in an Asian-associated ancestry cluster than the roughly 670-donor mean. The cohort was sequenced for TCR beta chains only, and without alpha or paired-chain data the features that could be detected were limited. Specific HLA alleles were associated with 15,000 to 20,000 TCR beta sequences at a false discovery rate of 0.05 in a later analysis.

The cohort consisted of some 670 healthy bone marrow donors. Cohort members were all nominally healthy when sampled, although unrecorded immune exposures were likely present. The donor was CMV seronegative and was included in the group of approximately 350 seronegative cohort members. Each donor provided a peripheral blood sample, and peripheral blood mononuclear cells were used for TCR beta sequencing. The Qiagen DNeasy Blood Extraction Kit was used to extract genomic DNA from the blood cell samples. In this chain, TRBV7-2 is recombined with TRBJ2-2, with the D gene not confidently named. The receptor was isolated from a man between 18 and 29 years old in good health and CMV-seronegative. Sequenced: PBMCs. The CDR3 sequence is CASSLPRSTGELFF. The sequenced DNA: TGTGCCAGCAGCTTACCTAGGTCCACCGGGGAGCTGTTTTTT. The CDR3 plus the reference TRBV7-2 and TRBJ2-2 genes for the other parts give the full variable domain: GAGVSQSPSNKVTEKGKDVELRCDPISGHTALYWYRQSLGQGLEFLIYFQGNSAPDKSGLPSDRFSAERTGGSVSTLTIQRTQQEDSAVYLCASSLPRSTGELFFGEGSRLTVL.